This T cell receptor (beta chain) was recovered during a study of CD8 T cells in Susac syndrome. Random hexamers served to reverse transcribe about 0.45 to 1 ug RNA. TCRdb independently ran MiXCR on the immunoSEQ multiplex PCR reads; one entry per CDR3 protein. The sample consists of approximately 230,000 distinct CDR3 sequences, about 93% of them appearing once. The CDR3 runs 16 residues. The ends lost 8 bases at V and 6 bases at J; junction bases unmatched: 10. This chain uses TRBV12-3 or TRBV12-4 with TRBJ2-3, with 14 positions matching TRBD2. This TCR came from a human donor with multiple sclerosis. Sequenced sample: CD4+ T cells from PBMCs. Here the CDR3 reads CASGRLAGGPGDTQYF. CDR3 bases: TGTGCCAGCGGCCGACTAGCGGGAGGGCCGGGGGATACGCAGTATTTT.